The 5 T cell receptor beta chains presented below share a single source sample, sequenced in a study of OX40 agonist ivuxolimab in advanced cancers. The protocol was immunoSEQ multiplex PCR, while the TCRdb copy is restricted to in-frame clones and leaves out a portion. The sample lists about 29,000 clones; more than 75% were seen once. The sample here was CD4+ or CD8+ T cells sorted from blood, taken in a trial of the OX40 agonist ivuxolimab. These TCRs come from an adult with an advanced solid tumor such as melanoma, head and neck, liver or kidney cancer.

The chain recombines TRBV30 with TRBJ1-5; the D is unclear. Trimming took off 3 bases at V and 7 bases at J, with 19 bases between the two ends. The CDR3 is 15 residues long. CDR1 is GTSNPN, CDR2 SVGIG, per germline (reference sequence). Here the CDR3 reads CAWSPYGPRYQPQHF. CDR3 bases: TGTGCCTGGAGCCCCTATGGACCCCGCTACCAGCCCCAGCATTTT.

This clone was recorded a few times. The V gene is TRBV30, the J gene TRBJ1-1; no firm D call. The CDR3 is 11 amino acids. Germline V gene sequence: CDR1 GTSNPN, CDR2 SVGIG (reference sequence). Trimming shortened V by 4 bases and J by 1 base, and 4 bases separated the two germline ends. The CDR3 coding sequence is TGTGCCTGGAAGGCGAACACTGAAGCTTTCTTT. Protein sequence: CAWKANTEAFF. Supplemented by reference TRBV30 and TRBJ1-1, the full variable domain reads SQTIHQWPATLVQPVGSPLSLECTVEGTSNPNLYWYRQAAGRGLQLLFYSVGIGQISSEVPQNLSASRPQDRQFILSSKKLLLSDSGFYLCAWKANTEAFFGQGTRLTVV.

The rearrangement joins TRBV5-6 to TRBJ2-7; D is possibly TRBD2 (6 bases). V was cut by 4 bases and J by 7 bases, with 18 bases left in between. The germline V gene encodes CDR1 SGHDT and CDR2 YYEEEE. The CDR3 has 14 amino acids. CDR3 nucleotide sequence: TGTGCCAGCAGCGGGGGACTCCTAGACCTTGAGCAGTACTTC. Amino acid sequence: CASSGGLLDLEQYF.

The chain couples TRBV27 to TRBJ2-7, with TRBD1 matching over 11 bases. The V segment lost 5 bases and the J segment 5 bases; nucleotides outside the gene matches: 8. The V gene's germline CDR1 is MNHEY and CDR2 SMNVEV (reference sequence). CDR3 length: 15 residues. This chain's CDR3 is CASSTRDRGIDEQYF. In nucleotides, the CDR3 is TGTGCCAGCAGTACCCGGGACAGGGGGATCGACGAGCAGTACTTC.

The J gene is TRBJ2-1, the V gene TRBV28, with 10 bases matching TRBD1. V was clipped by 6 bases and J by 4 bases; unmatched bases: 3. Germline V gene sequence: CDR1 MDHEN, CDR2 SYDVKM. The CDR3 consists of 14 residues. The CDR3 nucleotides are TGTGCCAGCAGCTGGGACAGGGGATACAATGAGCAGTTCTTC. It is translated as CASSWDRGYNEQFF.